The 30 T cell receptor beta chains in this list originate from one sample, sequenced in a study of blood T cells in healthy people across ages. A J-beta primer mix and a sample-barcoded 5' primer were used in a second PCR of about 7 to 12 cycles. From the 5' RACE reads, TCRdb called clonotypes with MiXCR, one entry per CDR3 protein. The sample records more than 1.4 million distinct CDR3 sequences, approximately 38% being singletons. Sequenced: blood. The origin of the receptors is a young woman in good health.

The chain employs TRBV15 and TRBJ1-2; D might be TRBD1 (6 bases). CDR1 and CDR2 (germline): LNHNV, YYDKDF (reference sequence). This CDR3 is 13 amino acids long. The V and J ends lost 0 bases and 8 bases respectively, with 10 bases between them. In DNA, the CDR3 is TGTGCCACCAGCAGAGAAATGGGGGCGGGCTACACCTTC. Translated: CATSREMGAGYTF. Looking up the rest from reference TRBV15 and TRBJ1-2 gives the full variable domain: DAMVIQNPRYQVTQFGKPVTLSCSQTLNHNVMYWYQQKSSQAPKLLFHYYDKDFNNEADTPDNFQSRRPNTSFCFLDIRSPGLGDTAMYLCATSREMGAGYTFGSGTRLTVV.

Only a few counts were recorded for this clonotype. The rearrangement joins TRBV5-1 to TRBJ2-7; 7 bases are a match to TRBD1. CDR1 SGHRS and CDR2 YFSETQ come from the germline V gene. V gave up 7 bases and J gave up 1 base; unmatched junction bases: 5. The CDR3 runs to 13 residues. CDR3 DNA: TGCGCCAGCCACGACAGGGTATCCTACGAGCAGTACTTC. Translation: CASHDRVSYEQYF.

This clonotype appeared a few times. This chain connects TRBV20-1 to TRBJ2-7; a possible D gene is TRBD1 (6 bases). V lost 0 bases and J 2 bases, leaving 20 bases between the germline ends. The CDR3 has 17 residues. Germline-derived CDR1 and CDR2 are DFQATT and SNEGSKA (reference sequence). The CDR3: CSARDPLGRGRAYEQYF. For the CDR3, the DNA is TGCAGTGCTAGAGACCCTTTGGGCAGGGGAAGGGCCTACGAGCAGTACTTC.

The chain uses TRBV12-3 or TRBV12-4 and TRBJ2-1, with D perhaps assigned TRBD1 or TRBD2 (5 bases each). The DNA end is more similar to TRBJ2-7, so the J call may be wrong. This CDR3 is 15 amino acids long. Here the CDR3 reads CASSFGGASYNEQYF. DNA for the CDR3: TGTGCCAGCAGTTTTGGGGGAGCCTCCTACAATGAGCAGTACTTC.

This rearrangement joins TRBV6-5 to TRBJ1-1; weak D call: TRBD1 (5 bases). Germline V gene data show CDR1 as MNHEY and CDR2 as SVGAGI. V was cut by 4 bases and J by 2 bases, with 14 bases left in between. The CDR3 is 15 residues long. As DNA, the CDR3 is TGTGCCAGCAGTTTCTCCGGACACGCCAACACTGAAGCTTTCTTT. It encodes CASSFSGHANTEAFF.

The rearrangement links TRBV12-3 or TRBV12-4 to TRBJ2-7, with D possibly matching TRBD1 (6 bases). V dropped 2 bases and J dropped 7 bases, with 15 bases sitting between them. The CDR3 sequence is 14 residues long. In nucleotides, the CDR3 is TGTGCCAGCAGTTTAAGACAGGCCTCCGGTGAGCAGTACTTC. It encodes CASSLRQASGEQYF.

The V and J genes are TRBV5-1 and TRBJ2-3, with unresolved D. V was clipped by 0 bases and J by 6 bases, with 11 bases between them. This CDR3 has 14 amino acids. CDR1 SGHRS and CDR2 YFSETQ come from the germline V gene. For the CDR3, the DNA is TGCGCCAGCAGCTTGGAGAGTCCCGTGGATACGCAGTATTTT. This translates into CASSLESPVDTQYF. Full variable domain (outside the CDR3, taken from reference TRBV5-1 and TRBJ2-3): KAGVTQTPRYLIKTRGQQVTLSCSPISGHRSVSWYQQTPGQGLQFLFEYFSETQRNKGNFPGRFSGRQFSNSRSEMNVSTLELGDSALYLCASSLESPVDTQYFGPGTRLTVL.

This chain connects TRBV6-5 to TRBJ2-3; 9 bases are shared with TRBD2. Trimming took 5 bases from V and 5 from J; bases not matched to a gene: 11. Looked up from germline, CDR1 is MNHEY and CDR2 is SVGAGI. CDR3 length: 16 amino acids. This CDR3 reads CASSQIAGVGQDTQYF. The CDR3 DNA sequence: TGTGCCAGCAGTCAGATAGCGGGAGTGGGTCAAGATACGCAGTATTTT.

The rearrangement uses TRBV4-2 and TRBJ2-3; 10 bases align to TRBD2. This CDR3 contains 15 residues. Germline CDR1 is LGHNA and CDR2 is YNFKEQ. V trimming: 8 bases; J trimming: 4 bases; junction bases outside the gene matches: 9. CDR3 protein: CASGTGLAFADTQYF. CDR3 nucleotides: TGTGCCAGCGGGACGGGACTAGCGTTCGCAGATACGCAGTATTTT.

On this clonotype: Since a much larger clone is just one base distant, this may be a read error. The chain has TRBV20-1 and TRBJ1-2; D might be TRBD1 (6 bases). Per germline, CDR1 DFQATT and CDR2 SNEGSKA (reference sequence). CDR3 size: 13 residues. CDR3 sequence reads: CRARAGDSYGYTF. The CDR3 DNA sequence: TGCCGTGCTAGAGCAGGGGATTCCTATGGCTACACCTTC.

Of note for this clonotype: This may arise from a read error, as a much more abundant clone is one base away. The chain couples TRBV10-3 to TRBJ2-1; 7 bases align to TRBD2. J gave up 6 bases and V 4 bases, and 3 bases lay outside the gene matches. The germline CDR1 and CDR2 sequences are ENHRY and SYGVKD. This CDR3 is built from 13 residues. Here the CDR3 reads CAISVRTSNEQFF. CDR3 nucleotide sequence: TGTGCCATCAGTGTGAGGACTAGCAATGAGCAGTTCTTC.

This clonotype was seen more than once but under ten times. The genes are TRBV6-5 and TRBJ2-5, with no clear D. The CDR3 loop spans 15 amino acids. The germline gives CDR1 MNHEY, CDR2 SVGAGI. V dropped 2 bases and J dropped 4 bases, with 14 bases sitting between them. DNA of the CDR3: TGTGCCAGCAGTTACCGAGCAGCCATGTCAGAGACCCAGTACTTC. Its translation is CASSYRAAMSETQYF.

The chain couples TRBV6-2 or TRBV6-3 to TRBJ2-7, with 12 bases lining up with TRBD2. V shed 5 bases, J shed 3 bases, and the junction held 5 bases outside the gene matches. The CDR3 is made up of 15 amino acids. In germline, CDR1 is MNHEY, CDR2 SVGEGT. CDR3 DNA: TGTGCCAGCAGTCGACTAGCGGGAGCCCTCTACGAGCAGTACTTC. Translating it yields CASSRLAGALYEQYF.

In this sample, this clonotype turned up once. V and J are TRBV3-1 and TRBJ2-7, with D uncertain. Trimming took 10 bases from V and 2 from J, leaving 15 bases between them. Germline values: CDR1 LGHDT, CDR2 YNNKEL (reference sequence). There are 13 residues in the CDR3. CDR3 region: CANIQVKAYEQYF. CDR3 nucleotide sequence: TGTGCCAACATCCAAGTTAAGGCCTACGAGCAGTACTTC.

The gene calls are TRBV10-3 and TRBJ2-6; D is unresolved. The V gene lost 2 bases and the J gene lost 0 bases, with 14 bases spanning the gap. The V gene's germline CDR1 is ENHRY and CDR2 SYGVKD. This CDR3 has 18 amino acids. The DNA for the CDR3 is TGTGCCATCAGTGAGCCCGGAAGAGGCCCCTCTGGGGCCAACGTCCTGACTTTC. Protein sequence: CAISEPGRGPSGANVLTF.

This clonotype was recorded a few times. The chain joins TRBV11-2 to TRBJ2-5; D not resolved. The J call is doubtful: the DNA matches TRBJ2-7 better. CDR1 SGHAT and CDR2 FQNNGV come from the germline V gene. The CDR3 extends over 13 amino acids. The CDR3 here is CASTRVEWGEQYF. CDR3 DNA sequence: TGTGCCAGCACCAGAGTCGAGTGGGGCGAGCAGTACTTC.

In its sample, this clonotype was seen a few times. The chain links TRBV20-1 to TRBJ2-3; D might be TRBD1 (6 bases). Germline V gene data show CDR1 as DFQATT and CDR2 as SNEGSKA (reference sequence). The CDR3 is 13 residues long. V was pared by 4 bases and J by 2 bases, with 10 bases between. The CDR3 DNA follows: TGCAGTGCTACTCAGGGGAACACAGATACGCAGTATTTT. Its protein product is CSATQGNTDTQYF.

CDR3: CASSQKTSGGPDTQYF. CDR3 DNA sequence: TGTGCCAGCAGCCAGAAAACTAGCGGGGGGCCAGATACGCAGTATTTT. The chain carries TRBV3-1 and TRBJ2-3, with TRBD2 identical over 12 bases. V shed 3 bases, J shed 4 bases, and the junction held 5 bases outside the gene matches. Germline-derived CDR1 and CDR2 are LGHDT and YNNKEL (reference sequence). The CDR3 has 16 amino acids.

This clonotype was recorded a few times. The CDR3 spells CASSLQGREETQYF. The CDR3 region has the DNA TGTGCCAGCAGTTTACAGGGCAGGGAAGAGACCCAGTACTTC. The V call is TRBV28, the J call TRBJ2-5, with D perhaps TRBD1 (5 bases). CDR1 MDHEN and CDR2 SYDVKM come from the germline V gene. The V end was cut by 2 bases, the J end by 3 bases, with 10 bases between. The length of the CDR3 is 14 residues.

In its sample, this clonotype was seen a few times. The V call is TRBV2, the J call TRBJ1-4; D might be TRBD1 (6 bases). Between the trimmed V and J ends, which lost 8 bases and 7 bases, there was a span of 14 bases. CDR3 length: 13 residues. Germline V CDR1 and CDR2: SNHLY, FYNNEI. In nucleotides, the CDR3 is TGTGCCAGCCCCGGGGGCGCAGGTGAAAAACTGTTTTTT. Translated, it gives CASPGGAGEKLFF. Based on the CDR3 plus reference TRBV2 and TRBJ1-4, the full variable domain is EPEVTQTPSHQVTQMGQEVILRCVPISNHLYFYWYRQILGQKVEFLVSFYNNEISEKSEIFDDQFSVERPDGSNFTLKIRSTKLEDSAMYFCASPGGAGEKLFFGSGTQLSVL.

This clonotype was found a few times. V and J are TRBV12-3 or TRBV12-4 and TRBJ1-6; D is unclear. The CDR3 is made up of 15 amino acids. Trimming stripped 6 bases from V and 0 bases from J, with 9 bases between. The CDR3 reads CASRTASSYNSPLHF. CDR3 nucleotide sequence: TGTGCCAGCAGGACCGCAAGCTCCTATAATTCACCCCTCCACTTT.

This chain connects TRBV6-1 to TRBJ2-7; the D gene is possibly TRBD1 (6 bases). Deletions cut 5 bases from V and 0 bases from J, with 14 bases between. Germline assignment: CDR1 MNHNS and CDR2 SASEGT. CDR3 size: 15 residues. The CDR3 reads CASSPQGLNSYEQYF. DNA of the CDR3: TGTGCCAGCAGTCCACAGGGATTGAACTCCTACGAGCAGTACTTC.

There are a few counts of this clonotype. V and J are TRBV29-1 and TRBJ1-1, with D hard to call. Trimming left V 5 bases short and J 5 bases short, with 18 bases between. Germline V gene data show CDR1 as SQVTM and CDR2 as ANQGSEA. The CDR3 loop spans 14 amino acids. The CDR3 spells CSVFSVGRGTEAFF. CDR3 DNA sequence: TGCAGCGTTTTTTCGGTAGGGCGGGGTACTGAAGCTTTCTTT.

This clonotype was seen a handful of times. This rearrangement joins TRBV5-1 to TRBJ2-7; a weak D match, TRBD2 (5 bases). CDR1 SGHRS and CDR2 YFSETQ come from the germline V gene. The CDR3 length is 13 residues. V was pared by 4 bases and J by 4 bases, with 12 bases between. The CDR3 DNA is TGCGCCAGCAGCCGGGAACAGCGGTACGAGCAGTACTTC. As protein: CASSREQRYEQYF. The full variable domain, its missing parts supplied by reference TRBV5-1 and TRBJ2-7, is KAGVTQTPRYLIKTRGQQVTLSCSPISGHRSVSWYQQTPGQGLQFLFEYFSETQRNKGNFPGRFSGRQFSNSRSEMNVSTLELGDSALYLCASSREQRYEQYFGPGTRLTVT.

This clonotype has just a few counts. Written as DNA, the CDR3 is TGCAGCGTTGCTGAGCTAGCGGGACTCAAAGAGACCCAGTACTTC. This codes for CSVAELAGLKETQYF. The J gene is TRBJ2-5, the V gene TRBV29-1; 9 bases are shared with TRBD2. In germline, CDR1 is SQVTM, CDR2 ANQGSEA. V gave up 4 bases and J gave up 3 bases; unmatched junction bases: 9. The CDR3 runs 15 residues.

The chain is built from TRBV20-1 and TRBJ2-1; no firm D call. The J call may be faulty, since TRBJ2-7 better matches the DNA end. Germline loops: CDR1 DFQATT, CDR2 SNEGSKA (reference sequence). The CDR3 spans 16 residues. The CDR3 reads CSARPHDPSSYNEQYF. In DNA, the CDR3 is TGCAGTGCTAGGCCCCACGACCCGAGCTCCTACAATGAGCAGTACTTC.

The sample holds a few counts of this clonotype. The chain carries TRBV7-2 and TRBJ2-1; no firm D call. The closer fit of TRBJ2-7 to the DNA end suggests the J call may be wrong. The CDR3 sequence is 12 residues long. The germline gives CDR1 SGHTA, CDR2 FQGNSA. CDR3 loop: CASSLVYNEQYF. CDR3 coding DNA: TGTGCCAGCAGCTTAGTATACAATGAGCAGTACTTC.

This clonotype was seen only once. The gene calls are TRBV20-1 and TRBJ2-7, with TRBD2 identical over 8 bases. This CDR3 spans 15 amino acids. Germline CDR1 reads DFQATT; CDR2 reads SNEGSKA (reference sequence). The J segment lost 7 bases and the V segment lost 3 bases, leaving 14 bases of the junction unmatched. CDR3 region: CSARGTGGVGNEQYF. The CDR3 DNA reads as TGCAGTGCTAGGGGCACGGGGGGGGTCGGGAATGAGCAGTACTTC.

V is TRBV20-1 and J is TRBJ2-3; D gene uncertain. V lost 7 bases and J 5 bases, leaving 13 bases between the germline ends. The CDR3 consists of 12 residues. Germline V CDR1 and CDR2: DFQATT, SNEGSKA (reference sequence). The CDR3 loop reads CSGAWTIDTQYF. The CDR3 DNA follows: TGCAGTGGGGCGTGGACGATAGATACGCAGTATTTT.

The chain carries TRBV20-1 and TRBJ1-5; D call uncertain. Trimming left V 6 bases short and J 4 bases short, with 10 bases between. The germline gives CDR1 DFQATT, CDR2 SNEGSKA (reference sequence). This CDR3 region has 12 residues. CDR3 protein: CSARRPNQPQHF. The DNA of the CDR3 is TGCAGTGCGAGACGGCCTAATCAGCCCCAGCATTTT.